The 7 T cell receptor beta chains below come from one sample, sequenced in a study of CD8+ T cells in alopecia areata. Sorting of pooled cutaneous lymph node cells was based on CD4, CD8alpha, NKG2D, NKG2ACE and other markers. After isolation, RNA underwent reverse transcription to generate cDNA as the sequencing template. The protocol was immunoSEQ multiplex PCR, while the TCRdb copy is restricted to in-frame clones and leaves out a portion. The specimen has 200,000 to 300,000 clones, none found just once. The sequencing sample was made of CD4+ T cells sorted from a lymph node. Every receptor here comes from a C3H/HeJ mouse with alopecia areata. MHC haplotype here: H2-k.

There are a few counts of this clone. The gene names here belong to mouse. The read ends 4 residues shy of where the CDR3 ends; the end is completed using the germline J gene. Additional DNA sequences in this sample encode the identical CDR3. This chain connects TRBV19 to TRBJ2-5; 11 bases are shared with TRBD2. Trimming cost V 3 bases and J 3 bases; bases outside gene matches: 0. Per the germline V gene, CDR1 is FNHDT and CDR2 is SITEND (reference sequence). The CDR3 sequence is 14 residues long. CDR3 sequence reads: CASSRTGGQDTQYF. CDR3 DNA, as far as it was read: TGTGCCAGCAGTAGGACTGGGGGGCAAGAC.

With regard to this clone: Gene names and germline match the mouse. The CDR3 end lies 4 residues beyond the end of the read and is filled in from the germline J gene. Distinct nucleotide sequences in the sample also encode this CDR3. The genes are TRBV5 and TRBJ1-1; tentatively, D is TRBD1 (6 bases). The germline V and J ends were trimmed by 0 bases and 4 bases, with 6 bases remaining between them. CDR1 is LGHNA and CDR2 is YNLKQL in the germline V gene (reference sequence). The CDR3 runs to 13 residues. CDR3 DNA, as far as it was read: TGTGCCAGCAGCCAAGACAGGGGCACA. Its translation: CASSQDRGT. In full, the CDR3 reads CASSQDRGTEVFF.

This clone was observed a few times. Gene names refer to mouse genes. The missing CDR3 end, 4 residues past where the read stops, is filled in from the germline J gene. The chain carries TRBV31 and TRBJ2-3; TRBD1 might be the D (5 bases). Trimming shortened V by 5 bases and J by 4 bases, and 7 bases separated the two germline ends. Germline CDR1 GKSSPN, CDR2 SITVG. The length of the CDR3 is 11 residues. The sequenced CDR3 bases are TGTGCCTGGGCAGGGTCAGAA. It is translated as CAWAGSE. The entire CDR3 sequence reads CAWAGSETLYF.

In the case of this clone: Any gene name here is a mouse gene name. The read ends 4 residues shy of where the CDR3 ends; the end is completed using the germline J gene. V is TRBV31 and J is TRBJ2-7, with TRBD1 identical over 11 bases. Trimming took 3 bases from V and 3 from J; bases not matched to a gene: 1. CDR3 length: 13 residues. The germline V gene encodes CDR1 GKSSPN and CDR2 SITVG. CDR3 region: CAWRGQGVYEQYF. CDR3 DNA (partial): TGTGCCTGGAGGGGACAGGGGGTCTAT. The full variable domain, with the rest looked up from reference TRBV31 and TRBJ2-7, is AQTIHQWPVAEIKAVGSPLSLGCTIKGKSSPNLYWYWQATGGTLQQLFYSITVGQVESVVQLNLSASRPKDDQFILSTEKLLLSHSGFYLCAWRGQGVYEQYFGPGTRLTVL.

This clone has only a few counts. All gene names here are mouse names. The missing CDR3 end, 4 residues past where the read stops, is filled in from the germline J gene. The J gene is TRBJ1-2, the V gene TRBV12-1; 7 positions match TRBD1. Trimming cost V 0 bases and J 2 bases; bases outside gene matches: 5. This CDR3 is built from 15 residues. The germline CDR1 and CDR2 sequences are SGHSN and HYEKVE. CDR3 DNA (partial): TGTGCCAGCTCTCTCGCGCCAGGGGGTAACTCC. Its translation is CASSLAPGGNS. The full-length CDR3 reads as CASSLAPGGNSDYTF.

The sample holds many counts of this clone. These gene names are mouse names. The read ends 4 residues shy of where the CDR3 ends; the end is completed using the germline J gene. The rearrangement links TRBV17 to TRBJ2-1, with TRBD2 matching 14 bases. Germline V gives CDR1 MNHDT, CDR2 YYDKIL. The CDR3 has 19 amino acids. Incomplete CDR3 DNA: TGTGCTAGCAGTAGAGCCCGACCGGGACTGGGGGGGCGGGAAGCT. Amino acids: CASSRARPGLGGREA. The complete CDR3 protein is CASSRARPGLGGREAEQFF.

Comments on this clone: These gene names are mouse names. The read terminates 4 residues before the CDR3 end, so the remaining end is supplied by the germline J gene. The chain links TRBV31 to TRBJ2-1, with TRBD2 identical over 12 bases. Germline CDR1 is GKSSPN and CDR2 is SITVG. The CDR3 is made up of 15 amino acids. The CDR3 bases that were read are TGTGCCTGGAGTAGGGGACTGGGGGGAGAGGCT. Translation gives CAWSRGLGGEA. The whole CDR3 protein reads CAWSRGLGGEAEQFF.